This T cell receptor beta chain was sequenced during a study of blood T cells in healthy people across ages (dated by TCRdb to the mid-2010s). About the study as a whole: In model experiments, template switching captured roughly one uniquely barcoded TCR beta cDNA molecule for every two T cells. Age-related changes in TCR beta repertoire diversity were measured in the study by deep sequencing normalized with unique cDNA molecular identifiers. The donors were divided into four age groups: young (average around 17 years), middle-aged (around 37), aged (roughly 66) and long-lived (nearly 85). To avoid experimental bias, donors of different ages were spread randomly across the sequencing lanes. For two donors (one aged 18 to 30 and one aged 80 or older), the study analyzed two additional independent replicas of 1 million unique cDNA reads from the same blood draw.

Findings and caveats that apply to the study as a whole: Estimates of total diversity from one million sequenced T cells were regarded as lower bounds and underestimates. The CMV infection status of donors was not known, potentially confounding age-related changes in expanded clonotypes. There was a strong correlation between observed TCR beta diversity and the percentage of naive T cells measured by flow cytometry. Because profiling used bulk unsorted PBMCs, naive and antigen-experienced compartments could not be compared conclusively. As age increased, observed TCR beta diversity per million T cells dropped in a roughly linear way, and a significant reduction was already evident by age around 41. Compared with the aged group, more naive CD4+ T cells, fewer expanded clones and increased TCR diversity were shown by the long-lived group, suggesting age selection.

The CDR3, from cysteine to phenylalanine, totals 15 residues. The entry retains the CDR3 DNA only, 45 bases that are in frame from base 1. V loses 4 bases, J loses 7 bases, and the germline ends lie 17 bases apart. CDR1 and CDR2 were assigned from the germline V gene as MRHNA and SNTAGT. A note on this clonotype: It has no known antigen specificity. No base qualities exist here, and no much larger clone lies one base off it.

Systemically healthy Caucasian individuals from Russia, over 30 in total and aged roughly 6 to 100 years, were included as donors. Approximately 9 milliliters of peripheral blood were collected from each donor into EDTA-treated Vacutainer tubes. Ficoll-Paque density-gradient centrifugation was used to isolate PBMCs, with at least 6.5 million per sample. Total RNA was extracted from PBMCs with Trizol reagent, with at least 6 micrograms obtained per sample. Naive CD45RAhigh/CD27high T cell percentages were measured by flow cytometry on a PBMC aliquot from every donor. Libraries were built with 5' RACE. This sample was sequenced with an Illumina HiSeq 2500. A second roughly 6 to 12 cycle PCR used a sample-barcoded 5' primer and a J-beta primer mix. Each TCR beta cDNA molecule received a unique molecular identifier from a template-switch 5' adaptor carrying 12 random nucleotides. Each sample yielded at least 3 million CDR3-containing paired-end reads. First-strand cDNA synthesis was performed from all RNA using the Mint cDNA synthesis kit, with priming by a TRBC-specific oligonucleotide. All cDNA was treated with uracil-DNA glycosylase and then went through a first 18-cycle PCR with the universal primers M1SS and BC2_uni_R. Turning to the authors' computational methods: Each sample was normalized by randomly selecting 1 million high-quality reads, each carrying a distinct molecular identifier. Instead of being binned into consensus sequences, reads with shared molecular identifiers were discarded. CDR3 identification, clonotype clustering and error correction used MiTCR with a Q25 quality threshold and the strictest error-elimination algorithm. A nonparametric unseen species model with Euler transformation was used to estimate lower-bound total TCR beta diversity. Starting from the raw public reads, TCRdb applied fastp trimming at Q25, assembled clones with MiXCR and retained in-frame beta chains. Rows matching on CDR3 protein sequence are summarized as one entry with the most common DNA and genes. The V and J calls shown here were made by TCRdb, not taken from the authors' results. Present in this sample are fewer than 750,000 distinct CDR3 sequences, around 52% of which were seen just once. The ten largest clones represent 13% of the sample.

Sequences were obtained from blood. The sequence is built from TRBV6-4 and TRBJ2-1, with a tentative D gene TRBD2 over 6 matching bases. The clonotype was recovered from a woman aged 80 or older in good health. CDR3 sequence: CASSVRAEGRNEQFF. Here is the DNA: TGTGCCAGCAGTGTTCGAGCGGAGGGGAGAAATGAGCAGTTCTTC.